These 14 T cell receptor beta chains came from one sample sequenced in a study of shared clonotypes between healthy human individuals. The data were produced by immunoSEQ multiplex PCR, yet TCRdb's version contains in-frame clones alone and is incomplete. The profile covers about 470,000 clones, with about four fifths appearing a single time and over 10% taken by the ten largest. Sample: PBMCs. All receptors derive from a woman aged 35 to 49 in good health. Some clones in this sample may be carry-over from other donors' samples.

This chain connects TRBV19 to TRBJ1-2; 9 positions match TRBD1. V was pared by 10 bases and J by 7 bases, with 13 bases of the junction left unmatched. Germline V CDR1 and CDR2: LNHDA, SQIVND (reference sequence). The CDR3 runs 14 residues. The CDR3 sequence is CATSTGQGVRGYTF. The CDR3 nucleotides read TGTGCCACCTCGACGGGACAGGGAGTTCGTGGCTACACCTTC.

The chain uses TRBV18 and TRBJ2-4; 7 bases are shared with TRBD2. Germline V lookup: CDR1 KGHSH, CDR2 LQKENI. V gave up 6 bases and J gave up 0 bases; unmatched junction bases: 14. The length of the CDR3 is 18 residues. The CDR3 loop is CASSPSGGSGIAKNIQYF. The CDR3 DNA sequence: TGTGCCAGCTCGCCCTCGGGGGGTAGCGGTATAGCCAAAAACATTCAGTACTTC.

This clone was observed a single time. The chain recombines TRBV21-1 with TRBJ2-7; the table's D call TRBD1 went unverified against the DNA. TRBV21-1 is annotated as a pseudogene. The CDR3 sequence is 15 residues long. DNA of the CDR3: TGTGCCAGCAGCCCTCGGTACAGGATAACCTACGAGCAGTACTTC. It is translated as CASSPRYRITYEQYF.

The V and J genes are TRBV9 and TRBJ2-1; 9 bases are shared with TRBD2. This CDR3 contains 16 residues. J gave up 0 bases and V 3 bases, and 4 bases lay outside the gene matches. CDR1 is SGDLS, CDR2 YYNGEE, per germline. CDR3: CASSAGLAISYNEQFF. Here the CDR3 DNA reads TGTGCCAGCAGCGCCGGACTAGCGATCTCCTACAATGAGCAGTTCTTC.

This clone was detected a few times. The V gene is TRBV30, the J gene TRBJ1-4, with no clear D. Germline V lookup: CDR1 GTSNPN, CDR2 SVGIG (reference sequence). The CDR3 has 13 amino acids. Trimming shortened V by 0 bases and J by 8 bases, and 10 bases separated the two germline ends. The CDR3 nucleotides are TGTGCCTGGAGTGTACAAGAGAGAGAAAAACTGTTTTTT. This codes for CAWSVQEREKLFF. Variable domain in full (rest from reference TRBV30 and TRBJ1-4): SQTIHQWPATLVQPVGSPLSLECTVEGTSNPNLYWYRQAAGRGLQLLFYSVGIGQISSEVPQNLSASRPQDRQFILSSKKLLLSDSGFYLCAWSVQEREKLFFGSGTQLSVL.

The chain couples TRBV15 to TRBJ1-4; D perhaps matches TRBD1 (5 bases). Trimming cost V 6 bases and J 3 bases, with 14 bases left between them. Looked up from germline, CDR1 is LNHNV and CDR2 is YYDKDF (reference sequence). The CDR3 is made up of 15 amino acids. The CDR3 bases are TGTGCCACCAGTCCTCTCGGGGCCTCTAATGAAAAACTGTTTTTT. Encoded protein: CATSPLGASNEKLFF.

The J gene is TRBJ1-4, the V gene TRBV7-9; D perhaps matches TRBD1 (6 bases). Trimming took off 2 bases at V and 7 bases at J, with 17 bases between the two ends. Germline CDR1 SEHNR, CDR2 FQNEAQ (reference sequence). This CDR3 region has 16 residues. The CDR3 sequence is CASSLPPGQSVEKLFF. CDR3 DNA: TGTGCCAGCAGCTTACCGCCGGGACAATCGGTTGAAAAACTGTTTTTT.

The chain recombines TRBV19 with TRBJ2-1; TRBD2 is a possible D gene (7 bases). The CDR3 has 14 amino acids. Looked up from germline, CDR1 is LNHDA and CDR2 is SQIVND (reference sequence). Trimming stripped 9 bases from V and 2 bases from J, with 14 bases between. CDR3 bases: TGTGCCAGCCGGGGGCTAGCGGCCTACAATGAGCAGTTCTTC. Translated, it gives CASRGLAAYNEQFF. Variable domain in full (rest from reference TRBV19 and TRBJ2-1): DGGITQSPKYLFRKEGQNVTLSCEQNLNHDAMYWYRQDPGQGLRLIYYSQIVNDFQKGDIAEGYSVSREKKESFPLTVTSAQKNPTAFYLCASRGLAAYNEQFFGPGTRLTVL.

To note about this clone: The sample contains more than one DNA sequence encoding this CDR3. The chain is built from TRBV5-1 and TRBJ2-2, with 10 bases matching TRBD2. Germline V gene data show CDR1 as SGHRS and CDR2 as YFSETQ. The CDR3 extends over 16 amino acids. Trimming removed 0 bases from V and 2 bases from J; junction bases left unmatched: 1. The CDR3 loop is CASSLGTSGNTGELFF. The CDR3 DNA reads TGCGCCAGCAGCTTGGGGACTAGCGGTAACACCGGGGAGCTGTTTTTT.

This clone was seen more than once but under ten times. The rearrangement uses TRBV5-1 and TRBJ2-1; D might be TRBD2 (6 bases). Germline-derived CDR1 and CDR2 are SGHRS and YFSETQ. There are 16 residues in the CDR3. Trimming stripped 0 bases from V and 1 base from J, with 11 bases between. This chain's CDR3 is CASSLDAGSSYNEQFF. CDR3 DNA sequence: TGCGCCAGCAGCTTGGACGCGGGGTCATCCTACAATGAGCAGTTCTTC.

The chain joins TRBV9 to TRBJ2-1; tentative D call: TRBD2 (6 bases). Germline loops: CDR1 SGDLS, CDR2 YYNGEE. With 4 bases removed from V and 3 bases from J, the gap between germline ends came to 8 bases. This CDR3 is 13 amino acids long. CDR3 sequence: CASSFSGYNEQFF. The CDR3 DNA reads TGTGCCAGCAGCTTTAGCGGCTACAATGAGCAGTTCTTC.

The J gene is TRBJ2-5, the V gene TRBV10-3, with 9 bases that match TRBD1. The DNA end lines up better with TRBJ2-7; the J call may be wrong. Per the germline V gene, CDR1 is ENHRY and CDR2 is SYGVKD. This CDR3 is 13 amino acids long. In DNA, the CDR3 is TGTGCCTCTTACCCGGGACAGGGTTCCGAGCAGTACTTC. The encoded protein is CASYPGQGSEQYF.

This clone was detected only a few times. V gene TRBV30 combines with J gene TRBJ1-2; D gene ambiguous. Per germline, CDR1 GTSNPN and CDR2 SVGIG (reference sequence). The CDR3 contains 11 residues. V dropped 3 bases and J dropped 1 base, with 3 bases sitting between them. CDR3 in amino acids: CAWRGNYGYTF. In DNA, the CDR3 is TGTGCCTGGAGAGGTAACTATGGCTACACCTTC.

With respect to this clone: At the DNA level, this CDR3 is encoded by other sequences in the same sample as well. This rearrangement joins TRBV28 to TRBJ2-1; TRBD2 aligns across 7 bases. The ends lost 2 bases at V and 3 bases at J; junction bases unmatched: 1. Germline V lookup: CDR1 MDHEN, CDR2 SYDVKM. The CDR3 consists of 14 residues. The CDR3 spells CASSLGGDYNEQFF. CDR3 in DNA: TGTGCCAGCAGTTTAGGGGGGGACTACAATGAGCAGTTCTTC.